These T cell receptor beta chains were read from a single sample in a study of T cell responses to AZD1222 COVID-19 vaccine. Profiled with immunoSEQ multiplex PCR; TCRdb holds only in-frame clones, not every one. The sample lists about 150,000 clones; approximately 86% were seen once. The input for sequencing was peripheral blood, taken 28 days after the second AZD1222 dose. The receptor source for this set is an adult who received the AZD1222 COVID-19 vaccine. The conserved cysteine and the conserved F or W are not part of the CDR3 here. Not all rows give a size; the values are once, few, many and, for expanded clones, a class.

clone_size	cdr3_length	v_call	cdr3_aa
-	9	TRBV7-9	ASSLGASQF
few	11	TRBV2	ASSDNSNQPQH
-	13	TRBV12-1	ASSPHRGLNQPQH
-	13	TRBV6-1	ASSEGRGREKPQH
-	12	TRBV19	ASSIGRSDNEQF
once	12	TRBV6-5	ASKEGEGQHEQY
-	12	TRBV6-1	ASSEAGGNTEAF
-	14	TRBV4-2	ASSHAGLGPNNEQF
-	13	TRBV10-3	AISARSTGEETQY
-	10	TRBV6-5	ASSLTKAEAF
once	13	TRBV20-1	SASRVGADNSPLH
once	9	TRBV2	ASGTPPRTE
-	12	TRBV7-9	ASSFSGANEKLF
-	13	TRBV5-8	ASSLASWKNQPQH
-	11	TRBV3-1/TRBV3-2	ASIHRGQTEAF